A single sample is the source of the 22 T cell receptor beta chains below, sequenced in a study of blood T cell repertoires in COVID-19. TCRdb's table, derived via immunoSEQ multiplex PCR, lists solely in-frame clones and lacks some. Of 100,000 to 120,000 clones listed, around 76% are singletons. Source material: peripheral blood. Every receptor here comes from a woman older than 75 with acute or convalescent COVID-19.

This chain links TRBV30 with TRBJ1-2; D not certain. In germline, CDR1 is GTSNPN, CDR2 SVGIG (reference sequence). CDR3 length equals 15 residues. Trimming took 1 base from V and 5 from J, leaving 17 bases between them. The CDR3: CAWSASWGDYYGYTF. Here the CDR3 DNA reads TGTGCCTGGAGTGCCTCTTGGGGAGACTATTATGGCTACACCTTC.

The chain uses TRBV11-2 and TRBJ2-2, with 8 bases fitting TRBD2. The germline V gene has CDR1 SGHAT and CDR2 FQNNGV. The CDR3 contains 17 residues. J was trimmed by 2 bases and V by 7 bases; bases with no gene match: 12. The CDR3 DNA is TGTGCCAGCACCCCCGGACTAGCCCTCCTTAACACCGGGGAGCTGTTTTTT. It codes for CASTPGLALLNTGELFF.

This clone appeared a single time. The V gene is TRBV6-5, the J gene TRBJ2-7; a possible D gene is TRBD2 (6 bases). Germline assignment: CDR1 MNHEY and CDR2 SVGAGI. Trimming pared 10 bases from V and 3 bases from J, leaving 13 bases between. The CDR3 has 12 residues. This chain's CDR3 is CATSLAGYEQYF. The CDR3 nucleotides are TGTGCCACCTCACTAGCAGGCTACGAGCAGTACTTC.

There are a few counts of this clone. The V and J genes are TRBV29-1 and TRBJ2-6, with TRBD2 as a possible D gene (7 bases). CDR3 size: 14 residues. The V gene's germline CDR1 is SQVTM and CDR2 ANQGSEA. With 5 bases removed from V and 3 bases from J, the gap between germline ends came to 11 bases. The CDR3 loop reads CSVLGGDGANVLTF. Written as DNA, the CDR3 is TGCAGCGTTTTAGGGGGGGATGGGGCCAACGTCCTGACTTTC.

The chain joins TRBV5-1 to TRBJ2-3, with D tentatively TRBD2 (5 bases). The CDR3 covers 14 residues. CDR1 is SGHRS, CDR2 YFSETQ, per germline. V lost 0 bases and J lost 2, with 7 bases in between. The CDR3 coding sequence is TGCGCCAGCAGCTTGGGGACTTCCACAGATACGCAGTATTTT. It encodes CASSLGTSTDTQYF.

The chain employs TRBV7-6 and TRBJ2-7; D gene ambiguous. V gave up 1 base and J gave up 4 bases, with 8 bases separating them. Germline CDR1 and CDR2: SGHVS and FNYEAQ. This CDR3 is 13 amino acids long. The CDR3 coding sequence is TGTGCCAGCAGCTTAGAAGCCCAATACGAGCAGTACTTC. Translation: CASSLEAQYEQYF.

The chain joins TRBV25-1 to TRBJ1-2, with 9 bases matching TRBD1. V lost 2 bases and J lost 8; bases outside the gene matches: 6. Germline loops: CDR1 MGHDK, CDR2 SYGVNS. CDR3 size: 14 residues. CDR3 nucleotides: TGTGCCAGCAGTGAAGGGACAGGGTGGATAGGCTACACCTTC. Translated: CASSEGTGWIGYTF.

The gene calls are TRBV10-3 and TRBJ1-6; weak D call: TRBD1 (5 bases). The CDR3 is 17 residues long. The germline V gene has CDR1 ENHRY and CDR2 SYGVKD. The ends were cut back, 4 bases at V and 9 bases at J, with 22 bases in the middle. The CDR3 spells CAISGQGVLSGRSPLHF. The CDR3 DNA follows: TGTGCCATCAGTGGGCAGGGCGTCCTTTCCGGGCGTTCACCCCTCCACTTT.

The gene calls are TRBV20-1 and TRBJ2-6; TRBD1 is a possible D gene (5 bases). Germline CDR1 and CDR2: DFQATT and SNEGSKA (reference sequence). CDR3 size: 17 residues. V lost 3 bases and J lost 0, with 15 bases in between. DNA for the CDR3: TGCAGTGCTAGTCTTAGGACGGACAACTCTGGGGCCAACGTCCTGACTTTC. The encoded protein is CSASLRTDNSGANVLTF.

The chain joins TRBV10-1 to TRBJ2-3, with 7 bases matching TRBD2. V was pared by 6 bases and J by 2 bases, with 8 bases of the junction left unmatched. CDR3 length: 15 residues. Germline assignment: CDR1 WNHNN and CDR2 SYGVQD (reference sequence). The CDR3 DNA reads TGCGCCAGCAGCGACTCCCTAGCGGCCACAGATACGCAGTATTTT. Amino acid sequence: CASSDSLAATDTQYF.

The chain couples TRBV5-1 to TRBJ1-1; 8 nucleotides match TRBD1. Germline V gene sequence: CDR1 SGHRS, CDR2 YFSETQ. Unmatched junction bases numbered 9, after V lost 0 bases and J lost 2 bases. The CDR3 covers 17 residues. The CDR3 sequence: CASSLAGQGALNTEAFF. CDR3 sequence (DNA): TGCGCCAGCAGCTTGGCCGGGCAGGGGGCGCTTAACACTGAAGCTTTCTTT.

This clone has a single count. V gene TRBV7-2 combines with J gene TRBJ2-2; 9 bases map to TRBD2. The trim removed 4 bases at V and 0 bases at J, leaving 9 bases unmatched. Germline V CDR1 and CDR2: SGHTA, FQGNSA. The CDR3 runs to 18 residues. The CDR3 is CASSYRRTSATNTGELFF. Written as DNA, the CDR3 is TGTGCCAGCAGCTACCGCCGGACTAGCGCTACGAACACCGGGGAGCTGTTTTTT. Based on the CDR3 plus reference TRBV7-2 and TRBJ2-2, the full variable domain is GAGVSQSPSNKVTEKGKDVELRCDPISGHTALYWYRQSLGQGLEFLIYFQGNSAPDKSGLPSDRFSAERTGGSVSTLTIQRTQQEDSAVYLCASSYRRTSATNTGELFFGEGSRLTVL.

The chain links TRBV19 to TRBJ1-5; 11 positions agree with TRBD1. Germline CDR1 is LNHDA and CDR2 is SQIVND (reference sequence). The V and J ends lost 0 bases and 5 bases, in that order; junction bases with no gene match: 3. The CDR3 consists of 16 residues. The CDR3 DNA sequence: TGTGCCAGTAGTATAGAAGGGACAGGGGGGTATCAGCCCCAGCATTTT. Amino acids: CASSIEGTGGYQPQHF.

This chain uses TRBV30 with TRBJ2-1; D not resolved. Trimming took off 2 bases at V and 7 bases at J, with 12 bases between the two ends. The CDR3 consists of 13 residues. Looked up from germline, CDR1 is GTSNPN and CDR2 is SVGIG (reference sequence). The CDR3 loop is CAWSPPGWNEQFF. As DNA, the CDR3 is TGTGCCTGGAGTCCCCCAGGATGGAATGAGCAGTTCTTC.

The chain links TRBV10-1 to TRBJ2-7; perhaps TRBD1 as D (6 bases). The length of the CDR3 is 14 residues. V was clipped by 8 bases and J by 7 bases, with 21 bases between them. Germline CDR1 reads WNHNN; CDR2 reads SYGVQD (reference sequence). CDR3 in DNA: TGCGCCAGCCACTGGTGGGACACTAAAGGGGAGCAGTACTTC. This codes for CASHWWDTKGEQYF.

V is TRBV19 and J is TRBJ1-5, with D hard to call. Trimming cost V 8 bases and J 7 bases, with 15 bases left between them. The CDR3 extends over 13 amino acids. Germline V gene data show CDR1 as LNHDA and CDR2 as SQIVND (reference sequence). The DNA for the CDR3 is TGTGCCAGTGGGAGCCGGGTACGACAGCCCCAGCATTTT. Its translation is CASGSRVRQPQHF. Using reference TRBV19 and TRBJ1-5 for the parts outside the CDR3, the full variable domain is DGGITQSPKYLFRKEGQNVTLSCEQNLNHDAMYWYRQDPGQGLRLIYYSQIVNDFQKGDIAEGYSVSREKKESFPLTVTSAQKNPTAFYLCASGSRVRQPQHFGDGTRLSIL.

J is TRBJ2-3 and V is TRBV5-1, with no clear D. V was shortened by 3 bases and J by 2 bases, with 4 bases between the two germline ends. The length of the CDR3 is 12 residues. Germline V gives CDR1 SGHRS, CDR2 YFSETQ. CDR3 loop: CASSSFTDTQYF. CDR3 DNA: TGCGCCAGCAGCTCTTTCACAGATACGCAGTATTTT.

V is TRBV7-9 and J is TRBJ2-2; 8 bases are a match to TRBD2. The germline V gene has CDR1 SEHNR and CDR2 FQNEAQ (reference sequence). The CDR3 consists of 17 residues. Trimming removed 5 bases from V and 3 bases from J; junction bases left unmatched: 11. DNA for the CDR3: TGTGCCAGCAGCCCCAGAGGAGCGGGGGCCCACACCGGGGAGCTGTTTTTT. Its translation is CASSPRGAGAHTGELFF.

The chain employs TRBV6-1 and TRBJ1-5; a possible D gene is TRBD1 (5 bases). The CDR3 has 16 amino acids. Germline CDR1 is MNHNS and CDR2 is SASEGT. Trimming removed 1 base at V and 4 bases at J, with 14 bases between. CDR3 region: CASSEGLGGRNQPQHF. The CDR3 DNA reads TGTGCCAGCAGTGAAGGGCTCGGGGGGAGAAATCAGCCCCAGCATTTT.

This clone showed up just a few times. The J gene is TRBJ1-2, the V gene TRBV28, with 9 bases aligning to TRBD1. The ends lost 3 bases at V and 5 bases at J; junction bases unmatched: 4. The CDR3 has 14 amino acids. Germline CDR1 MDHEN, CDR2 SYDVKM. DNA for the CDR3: TGTGCCAGCAGTTTGACAGGGGGGGGATATGGCTACACCTTC. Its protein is CASSLTGGGYGYTF.

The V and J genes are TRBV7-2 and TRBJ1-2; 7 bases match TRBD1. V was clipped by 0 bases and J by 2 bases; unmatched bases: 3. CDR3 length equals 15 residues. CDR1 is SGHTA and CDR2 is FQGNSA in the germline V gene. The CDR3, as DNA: TGTGCCAGCAGCTTAGCAGACAGGGAGAACTATGGCTACACCTTC. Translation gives CASSLADRENYGYTF.

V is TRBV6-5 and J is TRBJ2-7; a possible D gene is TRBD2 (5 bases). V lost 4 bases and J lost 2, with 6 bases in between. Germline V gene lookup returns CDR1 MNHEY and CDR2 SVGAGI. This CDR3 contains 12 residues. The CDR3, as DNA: TGTGCCAGCAGTTCGGGGACCTACGAGCAGTACTTC. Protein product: CASSSGTYEQYF.